This T cell receptor beta chain appears in the sequencing data of a study of T-cell reconstitution after alpha-beta-depleted transplantation in children. Notes on the study in general: By about two months after transplant, alpha-beta T cells reportedly arose from several hundred graft clones that had expanded.

This clonotype occurred a few times. As yet, its antigen is unknown. Construction of the TCRbeta library involved unique molecular identifiers. TCRdb re-analysed the PCR reads in MiXCR, keeping a single row per CDR3 protein. The sample yields about 830,000 distinct CDR3 sequences, approximately 15% seen once. Losses at the gene ends were 3 bases for V and 3 bases for J; bases not matched to a gene: 11. The CDR3 has 17 amino acids. This specimen was PBMCs, mostly from graft donor cells, taken 360 days after TCRalphabeta/CD19-depleted stem cell transplant. The TCR comes from a male patient aged 5 to 17 who had a stem cell transplant for acute lymphoblastic leukemia, so the T cells may come from the graft donor. The genes are TRBV12-3 or TRBV12-4 and TRBJ2-3; 8 nucleotides align to TRBD2. Written as DNA, the CDR3 is TGTGCCAGCAGTTTGGACAGCCTAGCGGGTCGAACAGATACGCAGTATTTT. Its translation: CASSLDSLAGRTDTQYF.